This T cell receptor (beta chain) was recorded in a study of blood T cell repertoires in COVID-19. CDR3 length equals 14 residues. Trimming shortened V by 0 bases and J by 11 bases, and 13 bases separated the two germline ends. Germline lookup yields CDR1 KGHSH and CDR2 LQKENI. This clone was counted between two and nine times. Method: immunoSEQ multiplex PCR; TCRdb's copy keeps in-frame clones and lacks some. Among 70,000 or so clones, roughly 82% were seen once, and the ten largest hold approximately 18%. This TCR was recovered from a human donor in a cohort sampled during active COVID-19. This chain links TRBV18 with TRBJ1-4, with D tentatively TRBD1 (6 bases). Sequencing was carried out using peripheral blood. The CDR3 spells CASSPPSSGVKLFF. The DNA for the CDR3 is TGTGCCAGCTCACCACCGTCTTCAGGGGTCAAACTGTTTTTT.